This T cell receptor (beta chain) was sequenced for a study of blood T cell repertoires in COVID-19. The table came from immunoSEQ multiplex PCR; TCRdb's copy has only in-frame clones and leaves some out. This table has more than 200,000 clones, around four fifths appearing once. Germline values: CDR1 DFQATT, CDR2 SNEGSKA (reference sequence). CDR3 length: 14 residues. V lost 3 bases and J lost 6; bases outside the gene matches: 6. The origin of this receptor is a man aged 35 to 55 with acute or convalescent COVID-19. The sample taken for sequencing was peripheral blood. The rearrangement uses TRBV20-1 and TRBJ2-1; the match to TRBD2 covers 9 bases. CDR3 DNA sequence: TGCAGTGCTAGTGGGCGGGAGGGCCGCAATGAGCAGTTCTTC. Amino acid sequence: CSASGREGRNEQFF.